The 4 T cell receptor beta chains reported below all come from one sample, sequenced in a study of blood T cell repertoires in COVID-19. Profiling relied on immunoSEQ multiplex PCR, and the TCRdb table lists in-frame clones only, not all of them. The data hold about 310,000 clones, with about 91% observed a single time. Sequencing used PBMCs or T cells enriched from blood (not recorded which). Every receptor here comes from a woman under 30 who had recovered from COVID-19.

The chain combines TRBV29-1 with TRBJ1-1; D is perhaps TRBD1 (6 bases). The germline CDR1 and CDR2 sequences are SQVTM and ANQGSEA. Trimming took off 7 bases at V and 2 bases at J, with 11 bases between the two ends. The CDR3 is 12 residues long. CDR3 DNA sequence: TGCAGCGCCAGGGGCCCTAACACTGAAGCTTTCTTT. Protein: CSARGPNTEAFF.

The V and J genes are TRBV10-3 and TRBJ2-1, with 12 bases that match TRBD2. The trim removed 3 bases at V and 6 bases at J, leaving 3 bases unmatched. This CDR3 contains 15 residues. Per the germline V gene, CDR1 is ENHRY and CDR2 is SYGVKD. CDR3 sequence: CAISDWTSGTNEQFF. CDR3 DNA sequence: TGTGCCATCAGTGATTGGACTAGCGGGACCAATGAGCAGTTCTTC.

This chain connects TRBV27 to TRBJ2-5; 8 positions agree with TRBD1. This CDR3 region has 12 residues. CDR1 is MNHEY and CDR2 is SMNVEV in the germline V gene (reference sequence). J was trimmed by 5 bases and V by 6 bases; bases with no gene match: 2. CDR3 coding DNA: TGTGCCAGCAGCCGACAGGGGGAGACCCAGTACTTC. This codes for CASSRQGETQYF.

CDR3 loop: CASSYEGNRDPAFF. The CDR3 coding sequence is TGTGCCAGCAGTTACGAGGGTAACAGGGATCCAGCTTTCTTT. The rearrangement uses TRBV6-5 and TRBJ1-1; the D gene is possibly TRBD1 (6 bases). Deletions cut 2 bases from V and 10 bases from J, with 17 bases between. The germline gives CDR1 MNHEY, CDR2 SVGAGI. This CDR3 comprises 14 residues.